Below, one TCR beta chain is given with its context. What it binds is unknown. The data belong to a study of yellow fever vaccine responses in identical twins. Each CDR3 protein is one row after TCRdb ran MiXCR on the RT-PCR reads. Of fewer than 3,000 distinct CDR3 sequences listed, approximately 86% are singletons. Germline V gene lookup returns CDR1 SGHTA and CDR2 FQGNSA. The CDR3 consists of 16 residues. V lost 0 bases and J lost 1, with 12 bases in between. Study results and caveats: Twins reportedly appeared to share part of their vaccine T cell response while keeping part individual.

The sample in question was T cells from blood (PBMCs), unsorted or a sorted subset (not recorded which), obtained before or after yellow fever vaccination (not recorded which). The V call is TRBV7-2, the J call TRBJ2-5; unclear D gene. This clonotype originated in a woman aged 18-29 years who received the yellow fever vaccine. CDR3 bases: TGTGCCAGCAGCTTAGCGACCCTCTGGCTCCAAGAGACCCAGTACTTC. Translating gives CASSLATLWLQETQYF.